This T cell receptor (beta chain) comes out of a study of cytomegalovirus exposure and HLA in healthy donors. Germline V gives CDR1 MGHRA, CDR2 YSYEKL. CDR3 length: 14 amino acids. Trimming at V came to 3 bases and at J to 5 bases, leaving 6 bases not matched to a gene. The PCR ran on 60 Vbeta and 13 Jbeta primers. This table comes from immunoSEQ multiplex PCR, and its TCRdb copy is limited to in-frame clones, with some not included. The sample has around 190,000 clones, roughly 86% seen once. The receptor was isolated from a woman aged 18-29 years in good health and CMV-seronegative. Sequenced material: PBMCs. The chain combines TRBV4-1 with TRBJ2-7; 8 nucleotides agree with TRBD1. DNA for the CDR3: TGCGCCAGCAGCCAGAAACAGGGGGAACACGAGCAGTACTTC. Encoded protein: CASSQKQGEHEQYF.